This T cell receptor beta chain was recorded in a study of blood T cells in healthy people across ages. Next came a second PCR, run for about 7 to 12 cycles, which used a sample-barcoded 5' primer along with a J-beta primer mix. From the 5' RACE reads, TCRdb called clonotypes with MiXCR, one entry per CDR3 protein. The sample carries about 1.6 million distinct CDR3 sequences, about 32% recorded once. Germline V lookup: CDR1 MNHEY, CDR2 SMNVEV (reference sequence). The length of the CDR3 is 13 residues. Trimming took off 3 bases at V and 8 bases at J, with 13 bases between the two ends. This clonotype was picked up a small number of times.

The sample was blood. The chain employs TRBV27 and TRBJ1-2, with D hard to call. The clonotype was recovered from a woman aged 30 to 39 in good health. This CDR3 reads CASSLSKGAGYTF. CDR3 DNA sequence: TGTGCCAGCAGTTTGTCTAAGGGAGCCGGCTACACCTTC.